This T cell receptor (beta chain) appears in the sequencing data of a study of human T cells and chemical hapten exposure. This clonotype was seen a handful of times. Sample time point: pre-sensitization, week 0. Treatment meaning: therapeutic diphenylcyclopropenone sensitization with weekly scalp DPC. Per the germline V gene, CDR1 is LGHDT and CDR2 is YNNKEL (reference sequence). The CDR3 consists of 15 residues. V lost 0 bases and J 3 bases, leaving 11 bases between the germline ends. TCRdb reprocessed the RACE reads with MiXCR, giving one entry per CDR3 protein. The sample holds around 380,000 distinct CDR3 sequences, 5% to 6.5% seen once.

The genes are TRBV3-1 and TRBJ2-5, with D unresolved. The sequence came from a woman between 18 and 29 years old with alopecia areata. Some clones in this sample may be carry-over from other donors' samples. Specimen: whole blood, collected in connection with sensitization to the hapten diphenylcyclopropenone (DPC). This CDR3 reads CASSQDFVGKETQYF. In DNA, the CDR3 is TGTGCCAGCAGCCAAGATTTTGTGGGGAAAGAGACCCAGTACTTC.